What follows is one TCR beta chain and its context. Its antigen is currently unknown. TCRdb's table, derived via immunoSEQ multiplex PCR, lists solely in-frame clones and lacks some. The sample lists 15,000 to 20,000 clones, 45% to 50% occurring once. These data are taken from a study of tumor-infiltrating lymphocytes in localized non-small cell lung cancer. Study as a whole: Patients included smokers and never-smokers with various histologies, some sampled after neoadjuvant chemotherapy. Study observations and caveats: Available tissue quantity limited TCR sequencing to a patient subset. Tumors had more T cell infiltration than uninvolved lung, per TCRbeta sequencing and CD3 counts. No link was found between tumor T-cell fraction and recurrence-free survival.

This sequence was found in a human donor with non-small cell lung cancer. The specimen was lung tumor tissue.

The CDR3 coding sequence is TGTGCCAGCAACCCCACAGGACGGAGCCTCTCCTACGAGCAGTACTTC. Translation gives CASNPTGRSLSYEQYF. V usage is TRBV11-3 and J usage is TRBJ2-7, with D possibly matching TRBD1 (5 bases). Trimming shortened V by 7 bases and J by 0 bases, and 19 bases separated the two germline ends. The germline gives CDR1 SGHNT, CDR2 YENEEA. The CDR3 sequence is 16 residues long.